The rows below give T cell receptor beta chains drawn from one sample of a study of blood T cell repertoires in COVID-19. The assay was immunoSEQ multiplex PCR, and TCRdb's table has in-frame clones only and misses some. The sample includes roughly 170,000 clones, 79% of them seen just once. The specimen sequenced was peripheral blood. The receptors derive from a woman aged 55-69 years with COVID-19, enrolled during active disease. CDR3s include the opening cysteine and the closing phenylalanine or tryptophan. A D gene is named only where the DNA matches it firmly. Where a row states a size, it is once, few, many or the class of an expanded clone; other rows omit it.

CASSPRGTGNTGELFF | TGTGCCAGCAGCCCCAGAGGGACAGGAAACACCGGGGAGCTGTTTTTT | TRBD1 | TRBJ2-2 | TRBV4-2 | few
CASTPGQDIYGYTF | TGTGCCAGCACCCCGGGACAGGATATCTATGGCTACACCTTC | TRBD1 | TRBJ1-2 | TRBV28 | once
CASSQDGGAAEETQYF | TGCGCCAGCAGCCAAGACGGTGGGGCGGCGGAAGAGACCCAGTACTTC | . | TRBJ2-5 | TRBV4-1 | .
CASKDRYSGNTIYF | TGTGCCAGTAAGGACAGATACTCTGGAAACACCATATATTTT | . | TRBJ1-3 | TRBV19 | medium-sized
CASHETGEHQPQHF | TGTGCCAGCCACGAGACAGGGGAGCATCAGCCCCAGCATTTT | TRBD1 | TRBJ1-5 | TRBV27 | .
CASIAGAGNEQFF | TGTGCCAGCATCGCGGGGGCGGGAAATGAGCAGTTCTTC | . | TRBJ2-1 | TRBV5-4 | .
CASIKLAGVGYEQFF | TGTGCCAGCATAAAACTAGCGGGAGTGGGATATGAGCAGTTCTTC | TRBD2 | TRBJ2-1 | TRBV5-6 | .
CASSFSVGTTSYEQYF | TGTGCCAGCAGTTTTTCGGTGGGGACTACTTCCTACGAGCAGTACTTC | TRBD2 | TRBJ2-7 | TRBV6-2/TRBV6-3 | .
CASSIRLDVTYEQYF | TGTGCCAGTAGTATAAGACTTGATGTAACCTACGAGCAGTACTTC | . | TRBJ2-7 | TRBV19 | .
CASSTGQGRSPLHF | TGTGCCAGCAGCACCGGACAGGGGCGATCACCCCTCCACTTT | TRBD1 | TRBJ1-6 | TRBV11-1 | .
CASSLGAGISTDTQYF | TGTGCCAGCAGCTTAGGAGCGGGGATTAGCACAGATACGCAGTATTTT | TRBD2 | TRBJ2-3 | TRBV7-9 | .
CASSLDGMGAEKLFF | TGCGCCAGCAGCTTGGATGGGATGGGGGCTGAAAAACTGTTTTTT | . | TRBJ1-4 | TRBV5-1 | once
CSVEKPTTLAGGPHVPGTQYF | TGCAGCGTTGAAAAGCCCACAACATTAGCGGGGGGACCCCACGTCCCAGGTACGCAGTATTTT | TRBD2 | TRBJ2-3 | TRBV29-1 | .
CATGPTSGNTIYF | TGTGCCACAGGTCCAACCTCTGGAAACACCATATATTTT | . | TRBJ1-3 | TRBV19 | .
CSASLAGVPNEQFF | TGCAGTGCTAGTCTAGCGGGGGTACCCAATGAGCAGTTCTTC | TRBD2 | TRBJ2-1 | TRBV20-1 | .
CASSLGRTGGRQETQYF | TGCGCCAGCAGCTTGGGCAGGACAGGGGGCCGCCAAGAGACCCAGTACTTC | TRBD1 | TRBJ2-5 | TRBV5-1 | .
CASRDGTSGEYTDTQYF | TGTGCCAGTAGAGACGGGACTAGCGGGGAATACACAGATACGCAGTATTTT | TRBD2 | TRBJ2-3 | TRBV19 | few
CASTPTSGTNTGELFF | TGTGCCAGCACCCCGACGAGCGGAACTAACACCGGGGAGCTGTTTTTT | . | TRBJ2-2 | TRBV6-2/TRBV6-3 | .
CASSRIAGGLFDEQFF | TGCGCCAGCAGCAGAATAGCGGGGGGGCTATTCGATGAGCAGTTCTTC | TRBD2 | TRBJ2-1 | TRBV5-1 | .
CASTNPVRGSPLHF | TGTGCCAGCACCAACCCCGTGCGAGGATCACCCCTCCACTTT | . | TRBJ1-6 | TRBV27 | .
CASSPLAGAIYNEQFF | TGTGCCAGCAGCCCACTAGCGGGGGCTATCTACAATGAGCAGTTCTTC | TRBD2 | TRBJ2-1 | TRBV7-2 | .
CASSSPDRQDGYTF | TGCGCCAGCAGCTCTCCGGACAGGCAGGATGGCTACACCTTC | TRBD1 | TRBJ1-2 | TRBV5-1 | .
CASSAGLGTGELFF | TGTGCTAGCAGCGCGGGGCTAGGCACCGGGGAGCTGTTTTTT | . | TRBJ2-2 | TRBV7-7 | .
CASSDREYGELFF | TGTGCCAGCAGCGACAGGGAATACGGGGAGCTGTTTTTT | TRBD1 | TRBJ2-2 | TRBV2 | once
CASSLIRGEQFF | TGTGCCAGCAGCTTAATTCGGGGTGAGCAGTTCTTC | . | TRBJ2-1 | TRBV7-2 | once
CAWSVRGEAFF | TGTGCCTGGAGTGTACGGGGGGAAGCTTTCTTT | . | TRBJ1-1 | TRBV30 | .
CASGRSRDQETQYF | TGTGCCAGTGGCCGGTCCAGGGACCAAGAGACCCAGTACTTC | . | TRBJ2-5 | TRBV5-4 | .
CASNSQGSDQPQHF | TGTGCCAGTAACAGCCAGGGATCGGATCAGCCCCAGCATTTT | . | TRBJ1-5 | TRBV2 | .
CASSLGKRGEAFF | TGTGCCAGCAGCTTAGGGAAGCGGGGTGAAGCTTTCTTT | . | TRBJ1-1 | TRBV7-9 | few
CSGGTGLSYGYTF | TGCAGCGGCGGGACAGGGTTGAGCTATGGCTACACCTTC | TRBD1 | TRBJ1-2 | TRBV29-1 | .
CASSQARPNTGELFF | TGTGCCAGCAGTCAAGCACGTCCGAACACCGGGGAGCTGTTTTTT | . | TRBJ2-2 | TRBV27 | .
CASSLIAGGPGTDTQYF | TGCGCCAGCAGCTTGATCGCGGGAGGGCCAGGGACAGATACGCAGTATTTT | TRBD2 | TRBJ2-3 | TRBV5-1 | .
CASSVGGVQYF | TGTGCCAGCAGCGTAGGGGGTGTTCAGTACTTC | . | TRBJ2-4 | TRBV12-3/TRBV12-4 | few
CASNPGSRYTEAFF | TGTGCCAGCAACCCGGGGTCCCGGTACACTGAAGCTTTCTTT | . | TRBJ1-1 | TRBV5-6 | .
CATSDPRQGTGETQYF | TGTGCCACCAGTGACCCAAGACAGGGAACGGGAGAGACCCAGTACTTC | TRBD1 | TRBJ2-5 | TRBV24-1 | .
CASSPLAGVTYNEQFF | TGTGCCAGCAGCCCCTTAGCGGGAGTAACCTACAATGAGCAGTTCTTC | TRBD2 | TRBJ2-1 | TRBV11-3 | .
CASSLLLMNSYEQYF | TGTGCCAGCAGCCTCCTACTTATGAACTCCTACGAGCAGTACTTC | . | TRBJ2-7 | TRBV7-2 | .
CAWSAGTLYSNQPQHF | TGTGCCTGGAGTGCAGGGACACTTTATAGCAATCAGCCCCAGCATTTT | . | TRBJ1-5 | TRBV30 | .
CATSRNRQAGNQPQHF | TGTGCCACCAGCAGAAACCGACAGGCCGGCAATCAGCCCCAGCATTTT | . | TRBJ1-5 | TRBV15 | .
CASSLGLFNEQFF | TGCGCCAGCAGCTTGGGGCTTTTCAATGAGCAGTTCTTC | . | TRBJ2-1 | TRBV5-1 | .
CSVMAVNYGYTF | TGCAGCGTTATGGCAGTCAACTATGGCTACACCTTC | . | TRBJ1-2 | TRBV29-1 | .